The 16 T cell receptor beta chains in this list originate from one sample, sequenced in a study of spatial heterogeneity in lung cancer (dated 2019 in TCRdb). Receptor libraries were prepared by 5' RACE. The instrument was a NextSeq 500. TCRdb trimmed the raw reads at Q25, called clones with MiXCR and kept productive beta chains. Rows with a matching CDR3 protein are joined into one entry that keeps the most common DNA and genes. The sample table contains around 12,000 distinct CDR3 sequences; only one count was recorded for about a sixth of them. Approximately 52% of the sample is in the top ten clones. Interpreted using the paper, the time point label stands for: sample taken at primary tumor resection. For TCR sequencing, whole RNA was extracted from tumor and nontumor lung tissue, or from cryopreserved PBMC samples, and no cell sorting was done. The input for sequencing was PBMCs, taken at surgery. The receptors stem from a male donor with early-stage non-small cell lung cancer.

This chain uses TRBV6-5 with TRBJ1-3, with a weak D call TRBD1 (5 bases). Per the germline V gene, CDR1 is MNHEY and CDR2 is SVGAGI. The V gene lost 6 bases and the J gene lost 4 bases, with 10 bases spanning the gap. CDR3 length equals 13 residues. The CDR3 DNA is TGTGCCAGCAGGCAGGGATTAGGAAACACCATATATTTT. Protein product: CASRQGLGNTIYF.

This sequence joins TRBV5-1 and TRBJ2-5; TRBD2 agrees at 10 bases. The germline V gene has CDR1 SGHRS and CDR2 YFSETQ. V shed 6 bases and J 5 bases; nucleotides not matched to a gene: 10. CDR3 length: 15 amino acids. The CDR3 DNA reads as TGCGCCAGCACCAAGCGGGAGGGCCCGGAGGAGACCCAGTACTTC. It translates to CASTKREGPEETQYF.

This chain links TRBV28 with TRBJ1-4; 7 bases are a match to TRBD1. The trim removed 11 bases at V and 2 bases at J, leaving 5 bases unmatched. The CDR3 contains 13 residues. Looked up from germline, CDR1 is MDHEN and CDR2 is SYDVKM. The DNA of the CDR3 is TGTGCCTGTAAACAGGGGACTAATGAAAAACTGTTTTTT. Translated: CACKQGTNEKLFF.

The rearrangement uses TRBV6-5 and TRBJ1-1; a weak D match, TRBD1 (6 bases). This CDR3 comprises 14 residues. V lost 7 bases and J lost 6, with 18 bases in between. CDR1 is MNHEY, CDR2 SVGAGI, per germline. The CDR3 region has the DNA TGTGCCAGCATTAAAATGACAGGAGGTCCTGAAGCTTTCTTT. Residues: CASIKMTGGPEAFF.

This clonotype was counted only a few times. The rearrangement uses TRBV6-1 and TRBJ1-3, with 8 nucleotides matching TRBD1. After removal of 3 bases from V and 4 bases from J, the junction contained 5 bases not matched to a gene. The germline CDR1 and CDR2 sequences are MNHNS and SASEGT. The length of the CDR3 is 15 residues. CDR3 sequence (DNA): TGTGCCAGCAGTGACCAGGGGGCAGGAGGAAACACCATATATTTT. Translated, it gives CASSDQGAGGNTIYF.

This clonotype has at least ten counts. The rearrangement links TRBV3-1 to TRBJ1-5, with TRBD1 matching 9 bases. With 2 bases clipped from V and 4 bases from J, the junction kept 3 bases outside the gene matches. This CDR3 is 15 amino acids long. CDR1 and CDR2 (germline): LGHDT, YNNKEL (reference sequence). CDR3: CASSQRGQGNQPQHF. The DNA of the CDR3 is TGTGCCAGCAGCCAACGGGGACAGGGAAATCAGCCCCAGCATTTT. Supplemented by reference TRBV3-1 and TRBJ1-5, the full variable domain reads DTAVSQTPKYLVTQMGNDKSIKCEQNLGHDTMYWYKQDSKKFLKIMFSYNNKELIINETVPNRFSPKSPDKAHLNLHINSLELGDSAVYFCASSQRGQGNQPQHFGDGTRLSIL.

The chain combines TRBV4-1 with TRBJ2-1, with D possibly TRBD2 on 6 matching bases. V lost 1 base to trimming and J lost 0 bases, with 22 bases between them. This CDR3 is built from 20 residues. Germline CDR1 reads MGHRA; CDR2 reads YSYEKL. CDR3 region: CASSQGGGSGSESSYNEQFF. In DNA form, the CDR3 reads TGCGCCAGCAGCCAAGGGGGTGGTAGCGGATCCGAAAGCTCCTACAATGAGCAGTTCTTC.

The table lists this clonotype with many counts. The chain is built from TRBV7-3 and TRBJ1-1, with D possibly being TRBD1 (6 bases). V was shortened by 5 bases and J by 5 bases, with 12 bases between the two germline ends. Per germline, CDR1 SGHTA and CDR2 FQGTGA. The CDR3 is 13 amino acids. CDR3 residues: CASSVSGATEAFF. The CDR3 DNA reads TGTGCCAGCAGCGTGTCAGGGGCTACTGAAGCTTTCTTT.

This clonotype showed up many times. V usage is TRBV28 and J usage is TRBJ2-1, with a tentative D call TRBD1 (5 bases). Germline values: CDR1 MDHEN, CDR2 SYDVKM. V shed 8 bases and J shed 7 bases, with 15 bases lying between them. The CDR3 length is 13 residues. The CDR3 DNA is TGTGCCAGCCGAACAGGCGGTCGGAATGAGCAGTTCTTC. Translation: CASRTGGRNEQFF.

In this sample, this clonotype turned up many times. The V call is TRBV14, the J call TRBJ1-1; D remains unclear. Per germline, CDR1 SGHDN and CDR2 FVKESK. V lost 4 bases to trimming and J lost 0 bases, with 6 bases between them. The CDR3 has 13 residues. CDR3 protein: CASSRYLNTEAFF. The CDR3 coding sequence is TGTGCCAGCAGCCGGTACCTGAACACTGAAGCTTTCTTT.

The chain uses TRBV7-9 and TRBJ2-4; D unclear. V gave up 10 bases and J gave up 6 bases, with 16 bases separating them. The CDR3 extends over 13 amino acids. The germline gives CDR1 SEHNR, CDR2 FQNEAQ (reference sequence). CDR3 amino acids: CATEAGSGNIQYF. CDR3 bases: TGTGCCACCGAGGCTGGATCGGGAAACATTCAGTACTTC.

J is TRBJ2-2 and V is TRBV7-8, with D possibly being TRBD1 (6 bases). Germline lookup yields CDR1 SGHVS and CDR2 FQNEAQ. With 1 base removed from V and 2 bases from J, the gap between germline ends came to 17 bases. CDR3 length: 18 residues. The chain's CDR3 is CASSLDQGNLLNTGELFF. In nucleotides, the CDR3 is TGTGCCAGCAGCTTAGATCAGGGGAACCTACTTAACACCGGGGAGCTGTTTTTT. Drawing the rest from reference TRBV7-8 and TRBJ2-2, the complete variable domain is GAGVSQSPRYKVAKRGQDVALRCDPISGHVSLFWYQQALGQGPEFLTYFQNEAQLDKSGLPSDRFFAERPEGSVSTLKIQRTQQEDSAVYLCASSLDQGNLLNTGELFFGEGSRLTVL.

This clonotype was picked up a small number of times. The J gene is TRBJ2-5, the V gene TRBV28; tentative D call: TRBD1 (6 bases). The germline V gene encodes CDR1 MDHEN and CDR2 SYDVKM. CDR3 length: 16 residues. Trimming removed 2 bases at V and 1 base at J, with 14 bases between. The CDR3: CASSLLSETGQETQYF. The CDR3 DNA reads TGTGCCAGCAGTTTACTGTCAGAGACAGGCCAAGAGACCCAGTACTTC.

In its sample, this clonotype was seen a few times. The V gene is TRBV10-3, the J gene TRBJ2-5; 9 positions match TRBD2. CDR1 and CDR2 (germline): ENHRY, SYGVKD. This CDR3 spans 16 amino acids. V dropped 0 bases and J dropped 1; count of bases not matched to a gene: 3. The CDR3 here is CAISESASGVQETQYF. The CDR3 region has the DNA TGTGCCATCAGTGAGTCAGCTAGCGGGGTCCAAGAGACCCAGTACTTC.

This clonotype showed up just a few times. The chain joins TRBV24-1 to TRBJ1-1; tentative D call: TRBD1 (5 bases). Germline V CDR1 and CDR2: KGHDR, SFDVKD. V shed 2 bases and J shed 7 bases, with 19 bases lying between them. This CDR3 is built from 16 residues. This CDR3 reads CATSDSGGGKTDEAFF. CDR3 nucleotide sequence: TGTGCCACCAGTGATTCTGGGGGAGGAAAAACCGATGAAGCTTTCTTT.

This rearrangement joins TRBV6-1 to TRBJ2-7; D remains unclear. V gave up 6 bases and J gave up 6 bases, with 15 bases separating them. The germline CDR1 and CDR2 sequences are MNHNS and SASEGT. CDR3 length equals 13 residues. The CDR3 DNA reads TGTGCCAGCAGGCCCGCTAGAAACCCCGAGCAGTACTTC. Protein sequence: CASRPARNPEQYF.